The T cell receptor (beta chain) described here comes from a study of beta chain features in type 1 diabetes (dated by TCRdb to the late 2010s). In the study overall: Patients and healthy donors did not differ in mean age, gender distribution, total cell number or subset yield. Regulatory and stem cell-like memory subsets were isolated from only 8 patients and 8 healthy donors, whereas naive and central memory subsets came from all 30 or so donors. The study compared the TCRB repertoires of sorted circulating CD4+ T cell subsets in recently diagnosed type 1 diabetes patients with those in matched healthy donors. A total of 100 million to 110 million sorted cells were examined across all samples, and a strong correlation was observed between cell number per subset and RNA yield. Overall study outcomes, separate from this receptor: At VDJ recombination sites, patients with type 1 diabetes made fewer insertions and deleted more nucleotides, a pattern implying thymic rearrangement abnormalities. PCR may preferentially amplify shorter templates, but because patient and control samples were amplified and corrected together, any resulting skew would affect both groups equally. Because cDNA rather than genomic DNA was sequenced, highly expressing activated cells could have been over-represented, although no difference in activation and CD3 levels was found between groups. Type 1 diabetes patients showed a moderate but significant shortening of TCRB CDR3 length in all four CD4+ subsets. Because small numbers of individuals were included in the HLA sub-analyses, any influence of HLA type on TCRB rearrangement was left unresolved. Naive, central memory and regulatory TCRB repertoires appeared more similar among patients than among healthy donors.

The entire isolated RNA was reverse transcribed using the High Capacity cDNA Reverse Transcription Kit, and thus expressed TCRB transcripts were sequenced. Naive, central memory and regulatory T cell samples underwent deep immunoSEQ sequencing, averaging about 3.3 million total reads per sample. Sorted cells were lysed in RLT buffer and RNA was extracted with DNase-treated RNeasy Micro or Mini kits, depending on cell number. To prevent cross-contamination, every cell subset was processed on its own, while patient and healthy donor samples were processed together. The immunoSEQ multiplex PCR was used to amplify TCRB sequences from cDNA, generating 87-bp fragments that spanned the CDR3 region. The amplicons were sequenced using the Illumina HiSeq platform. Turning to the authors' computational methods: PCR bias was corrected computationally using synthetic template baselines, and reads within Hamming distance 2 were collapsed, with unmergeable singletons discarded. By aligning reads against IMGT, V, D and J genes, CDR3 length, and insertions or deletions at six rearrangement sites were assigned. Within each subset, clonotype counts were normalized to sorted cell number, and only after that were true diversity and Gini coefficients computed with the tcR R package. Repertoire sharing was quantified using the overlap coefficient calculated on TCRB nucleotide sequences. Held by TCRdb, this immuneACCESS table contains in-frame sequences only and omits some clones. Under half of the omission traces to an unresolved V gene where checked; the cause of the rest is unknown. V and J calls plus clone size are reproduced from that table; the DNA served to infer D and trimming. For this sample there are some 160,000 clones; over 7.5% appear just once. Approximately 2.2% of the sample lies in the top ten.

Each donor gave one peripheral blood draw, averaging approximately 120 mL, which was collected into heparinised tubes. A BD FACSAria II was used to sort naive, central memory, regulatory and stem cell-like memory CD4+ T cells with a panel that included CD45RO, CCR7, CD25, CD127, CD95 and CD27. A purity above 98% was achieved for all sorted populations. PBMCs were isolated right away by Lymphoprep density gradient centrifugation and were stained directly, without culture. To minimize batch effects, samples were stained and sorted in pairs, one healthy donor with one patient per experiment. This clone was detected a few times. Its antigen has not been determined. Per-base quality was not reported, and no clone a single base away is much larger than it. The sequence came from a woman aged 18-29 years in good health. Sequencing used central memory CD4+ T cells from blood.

The CDR3 in this case is CASSRGGGSNQPQHF. The DNA reads TGCGCCAGCAGCCGCGGGGGGGGAAGCAATCAGCCCCAGCATTTT. The chain is made from TRBV4-1 and TRBJ1-5; TRBD1 is possibly the D segment (5 matching bases). The germline V gene gives CDR1 as MGHRA and CDR2 as YSYEKL. The V and J ends are trimmed by 4 bases and 1 base, leaving 11 bases between them. From the cysteine up to the phenylalanine, the CDR3 has a length of 15 residues. Here the CDR3 DNA is all that survives: 45 bases in frame from base 1.